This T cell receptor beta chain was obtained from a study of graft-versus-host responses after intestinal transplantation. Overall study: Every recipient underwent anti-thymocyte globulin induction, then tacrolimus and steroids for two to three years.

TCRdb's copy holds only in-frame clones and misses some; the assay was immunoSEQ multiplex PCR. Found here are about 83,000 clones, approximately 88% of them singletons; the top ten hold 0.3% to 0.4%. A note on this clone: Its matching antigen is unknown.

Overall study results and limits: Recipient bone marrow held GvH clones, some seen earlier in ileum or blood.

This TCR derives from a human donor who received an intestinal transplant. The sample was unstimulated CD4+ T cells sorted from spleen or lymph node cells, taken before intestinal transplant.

The DNA for the CDR3 is TGTGCCAGTAGTATAATCTACCGAGGGCGGGAGTCCTACGAGCAGTACTTC. Protein product: CASSIIYRGRESYEQYF. This rearrangement joins TRBV19 to TRBJ2-7; 7 bases are a match to TRBD2. CDR1 and CDR2 (germline): LNHDA, SQIVND (reference sequence). The CDR3 has 17 amino acids. Trimming at V came to 2 bases and at J to 1 base, leaving 11 bases not matched to a gene. Filled out from reference TRBV19 and TRBJ2-7, the complete variable domain reads DGGITQSPKYLFRKEGQNVTLSCEQNLNHDAMYWYRQDPGQGLRLIYYSQIVNDFQKGDIAEGYSVSREKKESFPLTVTSAQKNPTAFYLCASSIIYRGRESYEQYFGPGTRLTVT.